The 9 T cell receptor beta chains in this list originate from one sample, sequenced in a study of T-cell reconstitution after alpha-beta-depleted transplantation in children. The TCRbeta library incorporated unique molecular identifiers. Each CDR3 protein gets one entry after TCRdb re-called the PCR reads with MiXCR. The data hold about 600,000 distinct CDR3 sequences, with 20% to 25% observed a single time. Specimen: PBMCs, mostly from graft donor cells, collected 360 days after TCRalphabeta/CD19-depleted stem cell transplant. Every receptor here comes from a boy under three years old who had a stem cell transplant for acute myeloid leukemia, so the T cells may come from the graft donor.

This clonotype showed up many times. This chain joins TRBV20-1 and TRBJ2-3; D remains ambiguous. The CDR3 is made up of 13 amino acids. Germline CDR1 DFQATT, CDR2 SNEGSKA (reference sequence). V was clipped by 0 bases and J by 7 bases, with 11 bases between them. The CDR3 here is CSARDDRMNTQYF. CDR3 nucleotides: TGCAGTGCTAGAGACGACCGGATGAATACGCAGTATTTT.

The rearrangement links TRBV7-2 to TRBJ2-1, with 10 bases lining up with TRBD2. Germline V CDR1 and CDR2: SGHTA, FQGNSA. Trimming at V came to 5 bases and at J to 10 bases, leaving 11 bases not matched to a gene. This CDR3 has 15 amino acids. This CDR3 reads CASSTQRGGHREQFF. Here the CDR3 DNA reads TGTGCCAGCAGCACCCAGCGGGGGGGCCATCGGGAGCAGTTCTTC.

The CDR3 region has the DNA TGCAGTGCCCGGGCAGGGTCTTATCTCTCTGGGGCCAACGTCCTGACTTTC. Translating gives CSARAGSYLSGANVLTF. The V gene is TRBV20-1, the J gene TRBJ2-6; possibly TRBD1 for D (5 bases). From germline, CDR1 is DFQATT and CDR2 SNEGSKA (reference sequence). The CDR3 runs 17 residues. V shed 6 bases and J shed 0 bases, with 18 bases lying between them.

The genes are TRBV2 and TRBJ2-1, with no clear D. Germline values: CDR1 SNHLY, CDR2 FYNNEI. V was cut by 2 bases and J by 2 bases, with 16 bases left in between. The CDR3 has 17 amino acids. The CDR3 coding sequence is TGTGCCAGCAGTGAAAGGGTCTCCTTCCCCCCCTACAATGAGCAGTTCTTC. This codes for CASSERVSFPPYNEQFF.

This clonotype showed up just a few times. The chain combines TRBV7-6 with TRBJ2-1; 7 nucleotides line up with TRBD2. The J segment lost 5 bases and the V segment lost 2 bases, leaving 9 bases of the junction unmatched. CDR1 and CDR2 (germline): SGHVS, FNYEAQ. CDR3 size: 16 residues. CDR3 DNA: TGTGCCAGCAGCTTAAGGGCTGGACTAGGGGACAATGAGCAGTTCTTC. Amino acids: CASSLRAGLGDNEQFF. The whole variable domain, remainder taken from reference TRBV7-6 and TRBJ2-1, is GAGVSQSPRYKVTKRGQDVALRCDPISGHVSLYWYRQALGQGPEFLTYFNYEAQQDKSGLPNDRFSAERPEGSISTLTIQRTEQRDSAMYRCASSLRAGLGDNEQFFGPGTRLTVL.

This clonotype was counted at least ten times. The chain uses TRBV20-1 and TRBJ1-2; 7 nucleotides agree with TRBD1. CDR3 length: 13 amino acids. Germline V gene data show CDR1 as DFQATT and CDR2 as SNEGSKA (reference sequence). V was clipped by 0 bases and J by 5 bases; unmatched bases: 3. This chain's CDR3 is CSARDGTVYGYTF. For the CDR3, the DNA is TGCAGTGCTAGAGATGGGACAGTTTATGGCTACACCTTC.

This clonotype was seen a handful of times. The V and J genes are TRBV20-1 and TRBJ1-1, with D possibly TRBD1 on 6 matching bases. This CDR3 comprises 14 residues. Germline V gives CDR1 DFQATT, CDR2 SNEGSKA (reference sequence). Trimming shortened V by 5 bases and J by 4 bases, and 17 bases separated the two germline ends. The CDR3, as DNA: TGCAGTGCTCCACAACAGGGCGGCGGCACTGAAGCTTTCTTT. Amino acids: CSAPQQGGGTEAFF.

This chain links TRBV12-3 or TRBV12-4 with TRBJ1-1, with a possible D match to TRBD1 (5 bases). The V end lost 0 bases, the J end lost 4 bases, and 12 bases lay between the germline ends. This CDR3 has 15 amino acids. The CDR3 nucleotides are TGTGCCAGCAGTTTAGCCTGGCAGGGTGCCACTGAAGCTTTCTTT. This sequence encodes CASSLAWQGATEAFF.

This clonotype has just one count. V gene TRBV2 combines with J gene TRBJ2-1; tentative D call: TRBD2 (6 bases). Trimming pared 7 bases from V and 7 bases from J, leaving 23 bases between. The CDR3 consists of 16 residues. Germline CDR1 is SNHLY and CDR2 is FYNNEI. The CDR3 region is CASIRELGRGENEQFF. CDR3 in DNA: TGTGCCAGCATACGGGAGCTAGGGCGGGGTGAGAATGAGCAGTTCTTC. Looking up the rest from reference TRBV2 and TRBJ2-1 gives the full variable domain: EPEVTQTPSHQVTQMGQEVILRCVPISNHLYFYWYRQILGQKVEFLVSFYNNEISEKSEIFDDQFSVERPDGSNFTLKIRSTKLEDSAMYFCASIRELGRGENEQFFGPGTRLTVL.